A selection of T cell receptor beta chains follows, all from one sample in a study of CXCR3-negative and CXCR3-positive naive CD8 T cells. After re-calling the 5' RACE reads, TCRdb lists one entry per CDR3 protein, DNA absent. The sample totals about 130,000 distinct CDR3 sequences. The specimen sequenced was naive CXCR3- CD8+ T cells from blood. Receptor source: a human donor in good health. Some clones in this sample may be carry-over from other donors' samples. The CDR3 runs from the conserved cysteine through the conserved F or W.

j_call | v_call | cdr3_aa
TRBJ1-1 | TRBV19 | CASSIGQMNTEAFF
TRBJ2-7 | TRBV29-1 | CSVPGRSHEQYF
TRBJ2-5 | TRBV7-6 | CASSPTGGAETQYF
TRBJ2-1 | TRBV5-1 | CASSEKDRGRAEQFF
TRBJ2-2 | TRBV7-9 | CASSPREGFTGELFF
TRBJ2-7 | TRBV7-9 | CASSAGTGMWEQYF
TRBJ2-7 | TRBV21-1 | CASSKANPADITYEQYF
TRBJ1-5 | TRBV9 | CASSPLTGELDSNQPQHF
TRBJ2-1 | TRBV27 | CASSAVSSYNEQFF
TRBJ1-2 | TRBV7-9 | CASSNTGGAHYGYTF
TRBJ1-5 | TRBV19 | CASTSYSNQPRHF
TRBJ2-3 | TRBV10-3 | CATSPPFSGGAEDTQYF
TRBJ2-1 | TRBV7-9 | CASSGQGDEQFF
TRBJ1-2 | TRBV28 | CASSFVSGYGYTF
TRBJ2-2 | TRBV15 | CATSRPQGEGELFF
TRBJ2-3 | TRBV4-1 | CASSPGVGVTDTQYF
TRBJ2-2 | TRBV4-3 | CASSQVPGRGELFF
TRBJ1-1 | TRBV7-8 | CASSLAYGGDITEAFF
TRBJ2-7 | TRBV15 | CATSRVPGAAYEQYF
TRBJ2-7 | TRBV19 | CASSPLGLSEQYF
TRBJ2-1 | TRBV29-1 | CSVEDTQPEQFF
TRBJ2-1 | TRBV19 | CASSETLSYNEQFF
TRBJ2-2 | TRBV4-1 | CASSTASGRSDGELFF
TRBJ2-1 | TRBV7-3 | CASSPHRGSGGNNEQFF
TRBJ2-1 | TRBV7-9 | CASTLGLAGYTYNEQFF
TRBJ2-7 | TRBV23-1 | CASKPPRTGIYEQYF
TRBJ2-5 | TRBV5-5 | CASSQKETQYF